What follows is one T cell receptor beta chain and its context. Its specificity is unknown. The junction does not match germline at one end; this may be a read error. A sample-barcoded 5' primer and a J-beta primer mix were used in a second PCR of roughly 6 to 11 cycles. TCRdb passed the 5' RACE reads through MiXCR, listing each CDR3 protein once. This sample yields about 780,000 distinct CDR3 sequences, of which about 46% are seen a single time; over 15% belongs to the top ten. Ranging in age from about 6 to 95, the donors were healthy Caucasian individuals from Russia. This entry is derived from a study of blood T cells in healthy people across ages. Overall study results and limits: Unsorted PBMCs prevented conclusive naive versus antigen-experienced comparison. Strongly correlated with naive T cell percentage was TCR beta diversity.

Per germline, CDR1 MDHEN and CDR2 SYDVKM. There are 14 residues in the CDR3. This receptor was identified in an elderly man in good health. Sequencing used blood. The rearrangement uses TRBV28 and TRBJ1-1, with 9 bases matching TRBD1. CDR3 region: CTSSTTDRGAEAFF. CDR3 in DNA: TGTACCAGCAGCACTACGGACAGGGGTGCTGAAGCTTTCTTT.